The sequence of this T cell receptor (beta chain) was determined in a study of Ad26.COV2.S vaccination and SARS-CoV-2 variants. The data were produced by immunoSEQ multiplex PCR, yet TCRdb's version contains in-frame clones alone and is incomplete. The sample shows 180,000 or so clones, around 85% of them seen only once. The germline gives CDR1 SEHNR, CDR2 FQNEAQ (reference sequence). The CDR3 extends over 15 amino acids. The V and J ends lost 0 bases and 2 bases respectively, with 10 bases between them. This material consisted of peripheral blood, taken after recovery from COVID-19. This clonotype originated in a human donor who had recovered from COVID-19. This sequence joins TRBV7-9 and TRBJ1-2; D possibly corresponds to TRBD1 (5 bases). The CDR3 sequence: CASSLAPDRNYGYTF. The CDR3 DNA sequence: TGTGCCAGCAGCTTAGCGCCCGACAGAAACTATGGCTACACCTTC.